This TCR delta chain originates from a study of gamma-delta T cells after stem cell transplantation (dated by TCRdb to about 2016). Remarks on this clone: Its antigen is currently not known. No base qualities exist here, and no much larger clone lies one base off it.

Receptor amplification or capture employed RT-PCR. The reads were generated on an Illumina MiSeq. Clone calls in TCRdb were regenerated from the public reads with CATT, after which identical DNA sequences shared one row. Recorded for this sample are 1,500 to 2,000 delta-chain clones; around half of them occurred a single time. The ten largest clones represent around 32% of the sample. Germline trimming: 3 bases from V, 4 bases from J; junction bases outside gene matches: 7. There are 15 amino acids in the CDR3, from cysteine to phenylalanine inclusive. This entry keeps only the CDR3 DNA: 45 bases, framed from base 1. Reading the germline V gene gives CDR1 GEAIGNYY and CDR2 EKD.

The chain links TRDV2 with TRDJ1; 10 of the junction bases match TRDD3. The clonotype comes from a human donor. It is not recorded whose cells these are; they may come from a transplant donor. The specimen was gamma-delta T cells. CDR3 reads: CACDPLLGDCDKLIF. The bases read TGTGCCTGTGACCCCCTACTGGGGGATTGCGATAAACTCATCTTT.